The 18 T cell receptor beta chains below were found in one sample sequenced in a study of cytomegalovirus exposure and HLA in healthy donors. Use of 60 Vbeta and 13 Jbeta primers characterized the PCR. Measured with immunoSEQ multiplex PCR; TCRdb has only the in-frame clones, and not every one. The sample has roughly 160,000 clones; about three quarters are singletons. The sequenced sample was PBMCs. The receptors were sampled from a man aged 50 or older in good health and CMV-seropositive.

The rearrangement uses TRBV28 and TRBJ2-4; D unresolved. The CDR3 contains 13 residues. Germline values: CDR1 MDHEN, CDR2 SYDVKM. V lost 2 bases and J lost 5, with 7 bases in between. CDR3 loop: CASSLGFQNIQYF. CDR3 DNA sequence: TGTGCCAGCAGTTTAGGCTTCCAAAACATTCAGTACTTC.

This clone was seen only once. This chain joins TRBV18 and TRBJ2-2; 7 bases match TRBD2. Germline CDR1 and CDR2: KGHSH and LQKENI. The CDR3 length is 17 residues. After removal of 0 bases from V and 5 bases from J, the junction contained 9 bases not matched to a gene. The CDR3 region has the DNA TGTGCCAGCTCACCACCAGGAAGCGGGGTGCTTACCGGGGAGCTGTTTTTT. Protein product: CASSPPGSGVLTGELFF.

This clone has more than one count but fewer than ten. The chain is built from TRBV2 and TRBJ2-7, with D uncertain. The CDR3 runs 12 residues. Germline CDR1 SNHLY, CDR2 FYNNEI. Deletions cut 5 bases from V and 0 bases from J, with 5 bases between. Here the CDR3 reads CASSLFSYEQYF. In DNA, the CDR3 is TGTGCCAGCAGTCTCTTCTCCTACGAGCAGTACTTC.

The rearrangement uses TRBV5-4 and TRBJ1-1; D is perhaps TRBD1 (5 bases). V gave up 4 bases and J gave up 0 bases, with 13 bases separating them. The CDR3 covers 15 residues. Germline V gene lookup returns CDR1 SGHNT and CDR2 YYREEE (reference sequence). CDR3 amino acids: CASSQLGRMNTEAFF. Written as DNA, the CDR3 is TGTGCCAGCAGCCAACTGGGGCGTATGAACACTGAAGCTTTCTTT.

The table lists this clone with a count of one. The junction departs from the called germline gene at one end, perhaps through a read error. The J gene is TRBJ1-5, the V gene TRBV5-1; 8 bases are shared with TRBD1. CDR1 is SGHRS, CDR2 YFSETQ, per germline. CDR3 length: 16 residues. CDR3 sequence reads: CASSLAWDRNNQPQHF. Here the CDR3 DNA reads TGCGCTAGCAGCTTGGCCTGGGACAGGAACAATCAGCCCCAGCATTTT. Variable domain in full (rest from reference TRBV5-1 and TRBJ1-5): KAGVTQTPRYLIKTRGQQVTLSCSPISGHRSVSWYQQTPGQGLQFLFEYFSETQRNKGNFPGRFSGRQFSNSRSEMNVSTLELGDSALYLCASSLAWDRNNQPQHFGDGTRLSIL.

The rearrangement joins TRBV5-6 to TRBJ2-7; tentatively, D is TRBD1 (6 bases). Germline assignment: CDR1 SGHDT and CDR2 YYEEEE. V lost 1 base and J lost 3, with 20 bases in between. There are 17 residues in the CDR3. The CDR3 reads CASSLFTRQGLNYEQYF. As DNA, the CDR3 is TGTGCCAGCAGCTTGTTTACCAGGCAGGGGCTAAACTACGAGCAGTACTTC.

J is TRBJ1-1 and V is TRBV5-6, with 8 bases matching TRBD1. There are 15 residues in the CDR3. Germline V lookup: CDR1 SGHDT, CDR2 YYEEEE. The V segment lost 4 bases and the J segment 0 bases; nucleotides outside the gene matches: 5. The CDR3 region is CASSPGTGMNTEAFF. CDR3 DNA: TGTGCCAGCAGCCCCGGGACAGGCATGAACACTGAAGCTTTCTTT.

The V and J genes are TRBV4-3 and TRBJ2-2; D call uncertain. Per the germline V gene, CDR1 is LGHNA and CDR2 is YSLEER. V was trimmed by 4 bases and J by 8 bases, leaving 8 bases between them. This CDR3 spans 12 amino acids. The CDR3 sequence: CASSPRRGELFF. The CDR3, as DNA: TGCGCCAGCAGCCCCCGTCGTGGGGAGCTGTTTTTT.

In its sample, this clone was seen a few times. The CDR3 here is CASSLRQSRTEAFF. Here the CDR3 DNA reads TGTGCCAGTAGCCTCCGACAGAGTAGGACTGAAGCTTTCTTT. The J gene is TRBJ1-1, the V gene TRBV19, with a weak D call TRBD1 (5 bases). Germline CDR1 and CDR2: LNHDA and SQIVND (reference sequence). Trimming took off 6 bases at V and 5 bases at J, with 16 bases between the two ends. CDR3 length equals 14 residues. Full variable domain (missing parts from reference TRBV19 and TRBJ1-1): DGGITQSPKYLFRKEGQNVTLSCEQNLNHDAMYWYRQDPGQGLRLIYYSQIVNDFQKGDIAEGYSVSREKKESFPLTVTSAQKNPTAFYLCASSLRQSRTEAFFGQGTRLTVV.

The chain is built from TRBV5-6 and TRBJ1-1, with 8 nucleotides matching TRBD1. This CDR3 contains 13 residues. Germline CDR1 is SGHDT and CDR2 is YYEEEE. The junction had 3 bases not matched to a gene; V was cut back by 0 bases and J by 8 bases. CDR3 DNA sequence: TGTGCCAGCAGCTTGGGACAGGGGTCAGAAGCTTTCTTT. Protein sequence: CASSLGQGSEAFF.

The CDR3 sequence is CASSPERGGRETQYF. The CDR3 nucleotides read TGTGCCAGCAGCCCCGAGCGGGGGGGCCGAGAGACCCAGTACTTC. V usage is TRBV7-6 and J usage is TRBJ2-5; 10 bases are shared with TRBD2. Germline CDR1 is SGHVS and CDR2 is FNYEAQ. The CDR3 is made up of 15 amino acids. With 5 bases clipped from V and 4 bases from J, the junction kept 7 bases outside the gene matches.

The DNA of the CDR3 is TGTGCCAGCAGCCCCGTGCGGGCCCCCGGAGGCACCATATATTTT. Protein sequence: CASSPVRAPGGTIYF. The chain is built from TRBV7-9 and TRBJ1-3; D is unresolved. The V gene lost 5 bases and the J gene lost 9 bases, with 20 bases spanning the gap. Germline V CDR1 and CDR2: SEHNR, FQNEAQ (reference sequence). The CDR3 covers 15 residues.

In its sample, this clone was seen once. The chain has TRBV10-1 and TRBJ1-5; tentatively, D is TRBD1 (6 bases). Germline CDR1 and CDR2: WNHNN and SYGVQD (reference sequence). V shed 10 bases and J shed 6 bases, with 19 bases lying between them. This CDR3 has 14 amino acids. DNA of the CDR3: TGCGCCACCTATCACAGGGTGTTCCTTCAGCCCCAGCATTTT. This encodes CATYHRVFLQPQHF.

This clone was seen once. The chain carries TRBV19 and TRBJ1-2, with D possibly matching TRBD1 (5 bases). The CDR3 has 15 residues. CDR1 LNHDA and CDR2 SQIVND come from the germline V gene (reference sequence). Trimming stripped 3 bases from V and 6 bases from J, with 17 bases between. The CDR3 sequence is CASSMFQGLDNGYTF. For the CDR3, the DNA is TGTGCCAGTAGTATGTTCCAGGGATTGGACAATGGCTACACCTTC.

The chain links TRBV5-3 to TRBJ2-7; the match to TRBD1 covers 8 bases. TRBV5-3 is an ORF, and what it does is uncertain. The CDR3 loop spans 14 amino acids. V was clipped by 4 bases and J by 3 bases; unmatched bases: 6. Here the CDR3 DNA reads TGTGCCAGAAGCGGAGGACAGGGAAACTACGAGCAGTACTTC. It is translated as CARSGGQGNYEQYF.

V and J are TRBV29-1 and TRBJ2-1; no firm D call. Germline loops: CDR1 SQVTM, CDR2 ANQGSEA. V lost 8 bases and J lost 6, with 14 bases in between. The CDR3 runs to 12 residues. CDR3 in amino acids: CSLSRAFNEQFF. The CDR3 DNA reads TGCAGCCTGTCGCGCGCCTTCAATGAGCAGTTCTTC.

As concerns this clone: Different DNA sequences within this sample yield the same CDR3. The chain carries TRBV18 and TRBJ2-5; TRBD2 might be the D (5 bases). This CDR3 contains 13 residues. V was cut by 4 bases and J by 1 base, with 7 bases left in between. The V gene's germline CDR1 is KGHSH and CDR2 LQKENI. The CDR3 reads CASSLGLQETQYF. CDR3 bases: TGTGCCAGCTCACTAGGACTCCAAGAGACCCAGTACTTC.

This chain links TRBV5-8 with TRBJ1-5; no clear D gene. Germline-derived CDR1 and CDR2 are SGHTS and YDEGEE. The CDR3 has 12 residues. V was shortened by 0 bases and J by 7 bases, with 5 bases between the two germline ends. CDR3 sequence reads: CASSLGHQPQHF. Written as DNA, the CDR3 is TGTGCCAGCAGCTTGGGACACCAGCCCCAGCATTTT.